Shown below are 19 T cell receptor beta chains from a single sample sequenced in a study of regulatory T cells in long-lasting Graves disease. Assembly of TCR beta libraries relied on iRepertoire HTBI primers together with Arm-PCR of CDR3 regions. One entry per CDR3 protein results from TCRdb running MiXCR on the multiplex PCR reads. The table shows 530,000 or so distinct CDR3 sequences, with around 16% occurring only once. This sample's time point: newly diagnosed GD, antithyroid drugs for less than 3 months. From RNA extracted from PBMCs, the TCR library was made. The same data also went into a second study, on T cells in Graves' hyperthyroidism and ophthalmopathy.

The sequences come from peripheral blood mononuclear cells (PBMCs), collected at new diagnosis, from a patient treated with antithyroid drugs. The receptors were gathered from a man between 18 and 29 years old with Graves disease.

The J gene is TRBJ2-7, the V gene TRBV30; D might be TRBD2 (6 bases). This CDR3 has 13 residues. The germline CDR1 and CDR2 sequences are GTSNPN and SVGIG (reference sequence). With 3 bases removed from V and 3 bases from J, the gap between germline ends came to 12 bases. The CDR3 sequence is CAWSPGLRYEQYF. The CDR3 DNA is TGTGCCTGGAGCCCGGGACTCCGCTACGAGCAGTACTTC.

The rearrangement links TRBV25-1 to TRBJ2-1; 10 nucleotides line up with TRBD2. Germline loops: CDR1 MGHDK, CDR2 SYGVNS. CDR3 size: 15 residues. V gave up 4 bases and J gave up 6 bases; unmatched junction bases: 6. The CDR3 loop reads CASSVGLAYSNEQFF. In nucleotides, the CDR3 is TGTGCCAGCAGTGTGGGACTAGCGTATTCCAATGAGCAGTTCTTC.

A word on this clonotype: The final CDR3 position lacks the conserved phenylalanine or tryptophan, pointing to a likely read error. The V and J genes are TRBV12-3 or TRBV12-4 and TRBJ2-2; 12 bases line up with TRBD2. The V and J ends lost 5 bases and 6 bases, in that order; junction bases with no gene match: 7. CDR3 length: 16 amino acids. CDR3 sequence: CASSNGLAGMPGELFS. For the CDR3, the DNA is TGTGCCAGCAGTAACGGACTAGCGGGAATGCCCGGGGAGCTGTTTTCT.

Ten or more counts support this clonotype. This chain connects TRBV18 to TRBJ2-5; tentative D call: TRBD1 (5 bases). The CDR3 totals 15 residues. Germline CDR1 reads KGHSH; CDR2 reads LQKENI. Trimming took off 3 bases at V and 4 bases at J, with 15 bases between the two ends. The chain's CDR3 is CASSPASGLSETQYF. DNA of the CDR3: TGTGCCAGCTCACCTGCATCAGGGTTGTCAGAGACCCAGTACTTC.

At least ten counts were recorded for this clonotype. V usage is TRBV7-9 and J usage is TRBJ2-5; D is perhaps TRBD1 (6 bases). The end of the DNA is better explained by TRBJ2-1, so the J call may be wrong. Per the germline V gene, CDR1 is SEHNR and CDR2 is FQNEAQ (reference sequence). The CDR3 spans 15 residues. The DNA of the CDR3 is TGTGCCAGCAGCTTACCCCAGGGGCCGGACAATGAGCAGTTCTTC. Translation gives CASSLPQGPDNEQFF.

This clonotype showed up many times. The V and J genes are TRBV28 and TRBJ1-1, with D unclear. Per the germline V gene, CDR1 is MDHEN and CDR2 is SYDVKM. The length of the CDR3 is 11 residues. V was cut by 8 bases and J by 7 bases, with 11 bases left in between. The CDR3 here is CASLVEHEAFF. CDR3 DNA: TGTGCCAGCCTTGTGGAGCATGAAGCTTTCTTT.

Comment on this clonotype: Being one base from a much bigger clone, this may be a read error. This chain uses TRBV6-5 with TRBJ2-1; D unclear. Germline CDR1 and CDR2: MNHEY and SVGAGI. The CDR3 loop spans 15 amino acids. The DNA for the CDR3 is TGTGCCAGCAGTTACTCCCGGTACCCCTTCAATGAGCAGCTCTTC. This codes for CASSYSRYPFNEQLF.

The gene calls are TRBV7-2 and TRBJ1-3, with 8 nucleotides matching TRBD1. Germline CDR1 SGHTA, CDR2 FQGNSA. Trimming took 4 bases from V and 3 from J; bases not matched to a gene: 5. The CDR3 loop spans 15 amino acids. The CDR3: CASSSSTGVGNTIYF. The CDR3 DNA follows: TGTGCCAGCAGCTCATCGACAGGGGTTGGAAACACCATATATTTT.

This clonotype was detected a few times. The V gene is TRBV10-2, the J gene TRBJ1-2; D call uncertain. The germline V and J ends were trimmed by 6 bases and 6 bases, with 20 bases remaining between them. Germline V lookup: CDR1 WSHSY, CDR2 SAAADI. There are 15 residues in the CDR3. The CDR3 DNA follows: TGCGCCAGCAGCCCCACGACCCTATTTCGGGATGGCTACACCTTC. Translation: CASSPTTLFRDGYTF.

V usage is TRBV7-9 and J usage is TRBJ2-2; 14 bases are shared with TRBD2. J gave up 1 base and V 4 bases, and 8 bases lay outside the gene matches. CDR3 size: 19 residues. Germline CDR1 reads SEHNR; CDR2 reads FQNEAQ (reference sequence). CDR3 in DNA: TGTGCCAGCAGCTCCCCGACTAGCGGGAGGGTCCTGAACACCGGGGAGCTGTTTTTT. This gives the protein CASSSPTSGRVLNTGELFF.

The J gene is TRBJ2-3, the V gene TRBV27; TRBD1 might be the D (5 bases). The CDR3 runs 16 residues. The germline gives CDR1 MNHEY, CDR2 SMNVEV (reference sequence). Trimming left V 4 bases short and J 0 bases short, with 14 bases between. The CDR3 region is CASSSQLGASTDTQYF. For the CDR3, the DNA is TGTGCCAGCAGTTCCCAATTAGGGGCTAGCACAGATACGCAGTATTTT.

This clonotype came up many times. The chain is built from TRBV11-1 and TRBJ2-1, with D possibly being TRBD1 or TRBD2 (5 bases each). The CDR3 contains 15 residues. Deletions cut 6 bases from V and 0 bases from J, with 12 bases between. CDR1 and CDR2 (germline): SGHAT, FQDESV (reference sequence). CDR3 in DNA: TGTGCCAGCAGTTGGGACGGAGACTCCTACAATGAGCAGTTCTTC. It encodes CASSWDGDSYNEQFF.

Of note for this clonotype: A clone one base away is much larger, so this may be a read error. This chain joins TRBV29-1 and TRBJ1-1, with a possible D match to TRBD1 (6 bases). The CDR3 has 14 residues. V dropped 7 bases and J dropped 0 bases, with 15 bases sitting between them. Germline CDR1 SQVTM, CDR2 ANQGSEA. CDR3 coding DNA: TGCAGCGCGCTACAGGGTACCATGAACACTGAAGCTTTCTTT. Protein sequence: CSALQGTMNTEAFF.

The CDR3 protein is CATSDTGLYTGELFF. CDR3 nucleotide sequence: TGTGCCACCAGTGATACGGGACTTTACACCGGGGAGCTGTTTTTT. The chain has TRBV24-1 and TRBJ2-2; a possible D gene is TRBD2 (6 bases). The CDR3 contains 15 residues. With 3 bases removed from V and 3 bases from J, the gap between germline ends came to 10 bases. Germline V gene data show CDR1 as KGHDR and CDR2 as SFDVKD.

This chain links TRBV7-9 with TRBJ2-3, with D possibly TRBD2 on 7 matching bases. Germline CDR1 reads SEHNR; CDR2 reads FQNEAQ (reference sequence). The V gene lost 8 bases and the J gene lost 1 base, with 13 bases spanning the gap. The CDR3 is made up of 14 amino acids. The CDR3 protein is CASAEGGGTDTQYF. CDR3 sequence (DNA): TGTGCCAGCGCCGAGGGGGGGGGCACAGATACGCAGTATTTT.

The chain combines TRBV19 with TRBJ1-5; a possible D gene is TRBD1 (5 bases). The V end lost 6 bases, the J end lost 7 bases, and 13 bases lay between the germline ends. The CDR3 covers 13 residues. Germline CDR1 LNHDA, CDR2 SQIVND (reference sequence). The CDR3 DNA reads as TGTGCCAGTAGCGAACAGGAGAGCCAGCCCCAGCATTTT. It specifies CASSEQESQPQHF.

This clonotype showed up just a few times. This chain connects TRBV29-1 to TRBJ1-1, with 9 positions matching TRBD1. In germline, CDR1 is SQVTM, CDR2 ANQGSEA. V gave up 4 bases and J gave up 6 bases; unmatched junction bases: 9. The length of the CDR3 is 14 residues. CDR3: CSVVLDRGSSEAFF. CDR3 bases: TGCAGCGTTGTATTAGACAGGGGGAGCTCTGAAGCTTTCTTT.

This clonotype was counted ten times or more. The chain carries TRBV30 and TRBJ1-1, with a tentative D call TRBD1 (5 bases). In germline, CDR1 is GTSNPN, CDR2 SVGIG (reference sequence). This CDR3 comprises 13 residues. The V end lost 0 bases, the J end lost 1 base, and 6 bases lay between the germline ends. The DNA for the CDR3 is TGTGCCTGGAGTGTACAGGCGAACACTGAAGCTTTCTTT. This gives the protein CAWSVQANTEAFF.

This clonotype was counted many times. DNA of the CDR3: TGTGCCAGCAGCGTATCGACAGGGGGCCGAGACCAAGAGACCCAGTACTTC. Translated, it gives CASSVSTGGRDQETQYF. The V call is TRBV9, the J call TRBJ2-5, with TRBD1 matching 10 bases. V shed 1 base and J 0 bases; nucleotides not matched to a gene: 6. The germline gives CDR1 SGDLS, CDR2 YYNGEE. CDR3 length: 17 residues.